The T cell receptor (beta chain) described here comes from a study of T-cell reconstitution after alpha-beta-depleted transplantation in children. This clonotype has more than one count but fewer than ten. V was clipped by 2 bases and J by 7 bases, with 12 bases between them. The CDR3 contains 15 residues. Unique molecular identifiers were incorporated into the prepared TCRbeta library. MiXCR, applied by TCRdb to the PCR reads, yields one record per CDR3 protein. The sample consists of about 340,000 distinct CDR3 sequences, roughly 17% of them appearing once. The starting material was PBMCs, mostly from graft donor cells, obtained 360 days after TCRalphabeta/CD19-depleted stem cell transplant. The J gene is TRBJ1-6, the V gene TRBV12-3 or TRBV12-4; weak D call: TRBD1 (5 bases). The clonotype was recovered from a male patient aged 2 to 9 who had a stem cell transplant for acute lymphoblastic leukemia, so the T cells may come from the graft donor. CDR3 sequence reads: CASSLTRRVNSPLHF. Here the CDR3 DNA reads TGTGCCAGCAGTTTAACCCGCAGGGTAAATTCACCCCTCCACTTT.